This passage covers 17 T cell receptor beta chains from one sample sequenced in a study of shared clonotypes between healthy human individuals. Generated by immunoSEQ multiplex PCR, the TCRdb table keeps only in-frame clones and is missing some. The sample contains roughly 1.5 million clones, under 99% of which appear only once. The sequenced material came from naive CD4+ T cells sorted from blood. The subset denotes: CD45RA+ positively selected. Receptors originate from a man younger than 40 in good health.

The V gene is TRBV19, the J gene TRBJ2-1; TRBD2 matches at 10 bases. The CDR3 is 20 amino acids. V was pared by 4 bases and J by 7 bases, with 22 bases of the junction left unmatched. CDR1 and CDR2 from the germline V gene are LNHDA and SQIVND (reference sequence). The CDR3 spells CASSSTGTSASSWRRNEQFF. The CDR3 DNA follows: TGTGCCAGTAGTAGTACCGGGACTAGCGCCTCATCTTGGAGAAGGAATGAGCAGTTCTTC.

The gene calls are TRBV19 and TRBJ2-7; the match to TRBD2 covers 7 bases. Germline trimming cut 6 bases from V and 1 base from J; bases unmatched to any gene: 12. The V gene's germline CDR1 is LNHDA and CDR2 SQIVND (reference sequence). There are 16 residues in the CDR3. CDR3 loop: CASSLFSGNPSYEQYF. DNA of the CDR3: TGTGCCAGTAGCCTCTTCAGCGGGAATCCTTCCTACGAGCAGTACTTC.

V and J are TRBV5-4 and TRBJ2-1; 11 bases are a match to TRBD1. This CDR3 comprises 15 residues. V was clipped by 4 bases and J by 5 bases; unmatched bases: 5. In germline, CDR1 is SGHNT, CDR2 YYREEE (reference sequence). CDR3 nucleotide sequence: TGTGCCAGCAGCATCGGACAGGGGGCTCACAATGAGCAGTTCTTC. Translation: CASSIGQGAHNEQFF.

For this clone: The junction and the germline gene differ at one end; a read error may be behind it. CDR3 region: CASSLSSRSHF. Here the CDR3 DNA reads TGTGCCAGCAGTTTATCAAGCAGGTCCCATTTT. The V and J genes are TRBV28 and TRBJ1-1; no firm D call. The CDR3 extends over 11 amino acids. Germline CDR1 MDHEN, CDR2 SYDVKM.

V usage is TRBV6-4 and J usage is TRBJ2-1; D is uncertain. This CDR3 spans 15 amino acids. The germline gives CDR1 MRHNA, CDR2 SNTAGT. V lost 8 bases and J lost 7, with 21 bases in between. CDR3 protein: CASSEEAFRHNEQFF. CDR3 in DNA: TGTGCCAGCTCGGAAGAGGCATTTCGACATAATGAGCAGTTCTTC.

This sequence joins TRBV5-1 and TRBJ2-1, with TRBD1 identical over 7 bases. The CDR3 spans 14 residues. Germline V gene lookup returns CDR1 SGHRS and CDR2 YFSETQ. Trimming took 4 bases from V and 6 from J; bases not matched to a gene: 7. The CDR3, as DNA: TGCGCCAGCAGCCCTGGACAGGTAGGCAATGAGCAGTTCTTC. Translating gives CASSPGQVGNEQFF.

The chain combines TRBV7-9 with TRBJ2-1, with no clear D. Trimming took off 4 bases at V and 0 bases at J, with 13 bases between the two ends. Per the germline V gene, CDR1 is SEHNR and CDR2 is FQNEAQ (reference sequence). The CDR3 is 16 residues long. CDR3 nucleotide sequence: TGTGCCAGCAGCTCGCCCAACAGAAGCTCCTACAATGAGCAGTTCTTC. Its protein product is CASSSPNRSSYNEQFF.

CDR3 sequence (DNA): TGTGCCAGCAGCTTGGGGGGGAATAACTATGGCTACACCTTC. Encoded protein: CASSLGGNNYGYTF. The V call is TRBV5-4, the J call TRBJ1-2; perhaps TRBD1 as D (5 bases). V dropped 0 bases and J dropped 1 base, with 7 bases sitting between them. This CDR3 spans 14 amino acids. Germline lookup yields CDR1 SGHNT and CDR2 YYREEE (reference sequence).

The rearrangement uses TRBV18 and TRBJ1-4, with D possibly TRBD1 on 5 matching bases. CDR1 and CDR2 from the germline V gene are KGHSH and LQKENI. The CDR3 sequence is 14 residues long. Trimming pared 2 bases from V and 8 bases from J, leaving 12 bases between. Here the CDR3 DNA reads TGTGCCAGCTCACCATCGAGACAGTGGGAAAAACTGTTTTTT. It codes for CASSPSRQWEKLFF.

The genes are TRBV14 and TRBJ2-5; the D gene could be TRBD1 or TRBD2 (6 bases each). Trimming left V 1 base short and J 5 bases short, with 17 bases between. CDR1 and CDR2 from the germline V gene are SGHDN and FVKESK. The CDR3 covers 16 residues. This CDR3 reads CASSQAAGGTGETQYF. CDR3 DNA: TGTGCCAGCAGCCAAGCCGCCGGGGGCACCGGCGAGACCCAGTACTTC. Full variable domain (missing parts from reference TRBV14 and TRBJ2-5): EAGVTQFPSHSVIEKGQTVTLRCDPISGHDNLYWYRRVMGKEIKFLLHFVKESKQDESGMPNNRFLAERTGGTYSTLKVQPAELEDSGVYFCASSQAAGGTGETQYFGPGTRLLVL.

The chain links TRBV5-4 to TRBJ2-3; D not resolved. V was pared by 2 bases and J by 0 bases, with 10 bases between. This CDR3 is built from 15 residues. Germline V gene lookup returns CDR1 SGHNT and CDR2 YYREEE (reference sequence). The CDR3 DNA is TGTGCCAGCAGCTTTCGGCAGGATAGCACAGATACGCAGTATTTT. Translating gives CASSFRQDSTDTQYF. Supplemented by reference TRBV5-4 and TRBJ2-3, the full variable domain reads ETGVTQSPTHLIKTRGQQVTLRCSSQSGHNTVSWYQQALGQGPQFIFQYYREEENGRGNFPPRFSGLQFPNYSSELNVNALELDDSALYLCASSFRQDSTDTQYFGPGTRLTVL.

The rearrangement joins TRBV27 to TRBJ1-2; tentatively, D is TRBD1 (6 bases). Trimming pared 4 bases from V and 8 bases from J, leaving 20 bases between. CDR1 is MNHEY and CDR2 is SMNVEV in the germline V gene (reference sequence). The CDR3 length is 15 residues. The CDR3 DNA reads TGTGCCAGCAGTTCTAGCTTGGGGAGTGGGGGCGGCTACACCTTC. As protein: CASSSSLGSGGGYTF.

The chain uses TRBV6-1 and TRBJ2-7; D is undetermined. The CDR3 is 13 amino acids. V lost 2 bases, J lost 3 bases, and 8 bases lay in between. Germline V gene lookup returns CDR1 MNHNS and CDR2 SASEGT. The CDR3 DNA follows: TGTGCCAGCAGTGAACGAGACATCTACGAGCAGTACTTC. Translation: CASSERDIYEQYF.

This clone has more than one count but fewer than ten. The chain is built from TRBV18 and TRBJ1-1; possible D gene TRBD1, 5 bases. V lost 3 bases and J lost 5, with 13 bases in between. The CDR3 has 14 residues. Germline CDR1 and CDR2: KGHSH and LQKENI. The CDR3 DNA reads TGTGCCAGCTCACCGGGCAGGGCATGGACTGAAGCTTTCTTT. Translating it yields CASSPGRAWTEAFF.

The V and J genes are TRBV2 and TRBJ1-1; D might be TRBD1 (5 bases). Germline V gene data show CDR1 as SNHLY and CDR2 as FYNNEI. The CDR3 sequence is 14 residues long. V lost 4 bases and J 6 bases, leaving 15 bases between the germline ends. CDR3 in DNA: TGTGCCAGCAGTGTGACAGCAGAAGGAGCTGAAGCTTTCTTT. The encoded protein is CASSVTAEGAEAFF.

The chain has TRBV5-4 and TRBJ2-2, with 11 bases lining up with TRBD2. The CDR3 has 16 residues. Unmatched junction bases numbered 10, after V lost 6 bases and J lost 6 bases. Germline CDR1 is SGHNT and CDR2 is YYREEE (reference sequence). CDR3 sequence: CASTDTSGRNSGELFF. The CDR3 DNA follows: TGTGCCAGCACCGATACTAGCGGGAGAAATTCCGGGGAGCTGTTTTTT.

The rearrangement links TRBV19 to TRBJ2-7; 11 nucleotides line up with TRBD2. Looked up from germline, CDR1 is LNHDA and CDR2 is SQIVND (reference sequence). With V trimmed by 1 base and J by 3 bases, 11 bases remained unmatched. This CDR3 region has 18 residues. Here the CDR3 DNA reads TGTGCCAGTAGTATAGGTGGGACTAGCGGCGTCTCCATCTACGAGCAGTACTTC. This codes for CASSIGGTSGVSIYEQYF.